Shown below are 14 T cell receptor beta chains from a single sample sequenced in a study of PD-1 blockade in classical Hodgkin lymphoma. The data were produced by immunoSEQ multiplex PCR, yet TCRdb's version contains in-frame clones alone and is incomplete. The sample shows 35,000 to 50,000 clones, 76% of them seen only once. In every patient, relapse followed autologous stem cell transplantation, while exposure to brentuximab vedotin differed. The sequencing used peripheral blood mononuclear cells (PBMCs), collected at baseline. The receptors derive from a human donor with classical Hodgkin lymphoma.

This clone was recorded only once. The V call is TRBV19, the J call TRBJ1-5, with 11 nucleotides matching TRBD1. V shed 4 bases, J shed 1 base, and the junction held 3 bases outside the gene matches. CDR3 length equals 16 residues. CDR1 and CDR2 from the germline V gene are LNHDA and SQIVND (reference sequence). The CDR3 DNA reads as TGTGCCAGTAGTAGGACAGGGGGCGCGAGCAATCAGCCCCAGCATTTT. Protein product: CASSRTGGASNQPQHF.

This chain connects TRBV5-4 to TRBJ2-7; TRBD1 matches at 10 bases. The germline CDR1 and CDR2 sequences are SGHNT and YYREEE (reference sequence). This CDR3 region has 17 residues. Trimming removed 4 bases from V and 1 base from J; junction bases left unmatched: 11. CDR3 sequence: CASSLPGQGHASYEQYF. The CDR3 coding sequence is TGTGCCAGCAGCCTCCCGGGACAGGGGCATGCATCCTACGAGCAGTACTTC.

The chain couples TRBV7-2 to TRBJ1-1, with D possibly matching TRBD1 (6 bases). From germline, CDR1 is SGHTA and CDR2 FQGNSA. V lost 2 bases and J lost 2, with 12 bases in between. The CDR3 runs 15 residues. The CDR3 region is CASSLYGGRNTEAFF. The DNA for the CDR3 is TGTGCCAGCAGCTTATATGGGGGGCGAAACACTGAAGCTTTCTTT.

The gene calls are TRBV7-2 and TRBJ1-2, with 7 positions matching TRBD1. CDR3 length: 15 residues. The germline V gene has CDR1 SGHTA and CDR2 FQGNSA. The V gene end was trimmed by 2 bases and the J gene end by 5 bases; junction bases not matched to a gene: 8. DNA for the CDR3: TGTGCCAGCAGCTTAAGTGCCGGGACAGAATATGGCTACACCTTC. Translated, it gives CASSLSAGTEYGYTF. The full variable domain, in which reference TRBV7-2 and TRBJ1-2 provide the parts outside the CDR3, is GAGVSQSPSNKVTEKGKDVELRCDPISGHTALYWYRQSLGQGLEFLIYFQGNSAPDKSGLPSDRFSAERTGGSVSTLTIQRTQQEDSAVYLCASSLSAGTEYGYTFGSGTRLTVV.

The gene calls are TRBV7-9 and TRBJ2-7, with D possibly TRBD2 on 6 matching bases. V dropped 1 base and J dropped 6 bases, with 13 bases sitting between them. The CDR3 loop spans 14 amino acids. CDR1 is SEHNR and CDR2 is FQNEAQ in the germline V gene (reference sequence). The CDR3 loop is CASSLDERGGEQYF. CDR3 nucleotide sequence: TGTGCCAGCAGCTTAGACGAGAGGGGAGGCGAGCAGTACTTC.

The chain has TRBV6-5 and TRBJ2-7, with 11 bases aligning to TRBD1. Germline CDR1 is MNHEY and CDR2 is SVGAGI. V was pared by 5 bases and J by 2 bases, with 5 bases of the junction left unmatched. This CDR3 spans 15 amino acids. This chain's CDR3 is CASSRLGQGAYEQYF. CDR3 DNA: TGTGCCAGCAGTCGATTGGGACAGGGGGCCTACGAGCAGTACTTC.

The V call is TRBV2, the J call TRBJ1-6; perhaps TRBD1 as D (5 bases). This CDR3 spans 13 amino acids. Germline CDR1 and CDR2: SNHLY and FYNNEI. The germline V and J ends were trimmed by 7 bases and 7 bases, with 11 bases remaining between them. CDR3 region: CASKGGENSPLHF. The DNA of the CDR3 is TGTGCCAGCAAGGGAGGGGAGAATTCACCCCTCCACTTT.

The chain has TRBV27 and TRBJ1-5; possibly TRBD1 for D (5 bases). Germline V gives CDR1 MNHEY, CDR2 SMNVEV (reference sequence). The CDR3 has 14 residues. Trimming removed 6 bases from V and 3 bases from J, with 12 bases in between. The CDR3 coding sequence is TGTGCCAGCAGCCCTGGGACTTTCAATCAGCCCCAGCATTTT. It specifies CASSPGTFNQPQHF.

DNA for the CDR3: TGCGCCAGCAGCCAAGATAGTCGGGGGAACACTGAAGCTTTCTTT. Its protein is CASSQDSRGNTEAFF. The J gene is TRBJ1-1, the V gene TRBV4-3; D call uncertain. V lost 0 bases and J lost 1, with 9 bases in between. The CDR3 covers 15 residues. CDR1 is LGHNA and CDR2 is YSLEER in the germline V gene.

DNA of the CDR3: TGTGCCAGCAGCCGTTTCCCCGCTAGCGGGAACTACAATGAGCAGTTCTTC. Translated: CASSRFPASGNYNEQFF. The chain joins TRBV5-4 to TRBJ2-1; 9 nucleotides line up with TRBD2. Per germline, CDR1 SGHNT and CDR2 YYREEE (reference sequence). V dropped 4 bases and J dropped 3; count of bases not matched to a gene: 11. This CDR3 region has 17 residues.

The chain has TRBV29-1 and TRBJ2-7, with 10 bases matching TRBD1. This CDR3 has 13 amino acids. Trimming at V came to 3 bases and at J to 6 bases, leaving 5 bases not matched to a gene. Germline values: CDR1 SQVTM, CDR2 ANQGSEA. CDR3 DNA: TGCAGCGTTGACCAAGGGACAGGGGCCGAGCAGTACTTC. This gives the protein CSVDQGTGAEQYF.

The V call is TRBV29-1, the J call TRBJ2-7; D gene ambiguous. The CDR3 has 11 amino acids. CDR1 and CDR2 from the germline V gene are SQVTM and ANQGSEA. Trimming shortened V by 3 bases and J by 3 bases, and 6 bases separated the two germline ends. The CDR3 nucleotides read TGCAGCGTTGACGGCGGCTACGAGCAGTACTTC. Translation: CSVDGGYEQYF.

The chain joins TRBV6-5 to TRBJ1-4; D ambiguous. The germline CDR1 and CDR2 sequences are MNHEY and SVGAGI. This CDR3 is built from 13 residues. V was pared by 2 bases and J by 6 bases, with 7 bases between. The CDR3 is CASSYAGHEKLFF. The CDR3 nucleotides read TGTGCCAGCAGTTACGCAGGCCATGAAAAACTGTTTTTT.

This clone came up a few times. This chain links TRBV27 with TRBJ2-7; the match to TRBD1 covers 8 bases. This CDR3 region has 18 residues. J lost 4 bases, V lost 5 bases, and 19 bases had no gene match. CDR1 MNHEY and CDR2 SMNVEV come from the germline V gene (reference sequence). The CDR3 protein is CASSPEGTGVARQYEQYF. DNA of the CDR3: TGTGCCAGCAGTCCGGAGGGGACAGGAGTCGCCAGACAGTACGAGCAGTACTTC.